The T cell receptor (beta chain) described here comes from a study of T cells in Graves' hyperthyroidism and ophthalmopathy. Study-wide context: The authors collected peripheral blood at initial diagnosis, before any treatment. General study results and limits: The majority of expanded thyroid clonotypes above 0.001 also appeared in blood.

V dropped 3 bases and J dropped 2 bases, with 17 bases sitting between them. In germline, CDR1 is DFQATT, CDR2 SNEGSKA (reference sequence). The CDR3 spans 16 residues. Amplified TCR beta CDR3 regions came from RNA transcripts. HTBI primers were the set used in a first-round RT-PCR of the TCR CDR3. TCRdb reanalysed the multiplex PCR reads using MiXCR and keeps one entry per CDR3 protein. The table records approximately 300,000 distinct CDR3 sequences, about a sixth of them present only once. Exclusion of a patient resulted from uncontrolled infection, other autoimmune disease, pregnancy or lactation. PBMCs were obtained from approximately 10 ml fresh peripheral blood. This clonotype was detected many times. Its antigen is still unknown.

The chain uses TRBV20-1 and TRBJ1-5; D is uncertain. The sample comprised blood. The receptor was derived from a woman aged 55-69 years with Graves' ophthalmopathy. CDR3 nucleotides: TGCAGTGCTAGTCCCCCAACCCAAGTTGGCAATCAGCCCCAGCATTTT. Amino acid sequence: CSASPPTQVGNQPQHF.